One sample yielded the 32 T cell receptor beta chains listed below, sequenced in a study of T cells after yellow fever vaccination. MiXCR, run by TCRdb on the 5' RACE reads, gives a single entry per CDR3 protein. The sample has more than 80,000 distinct CDR3 sequences, around 5.5% seen once. This sample comprised CD8+ T cells sorted from PBMCs, obtained 10 days after the yellow fever booster vaccination. All receptors derive from a man aged 18 to 35 who received the YFV17D yellow fever vaccine.

V is TRBV7-9 and J is TRBJ2-1; 13 bases are a match to TRBD2. In germline, CDR1 is SEHNR, CDR2 FQNEAQ (reference sequence). With V trimmed by 5 bases and J by 8 bases, 18 bases remained unmatched. The CDR3 is 19 residues long. DNA of the CDR3: TGTGCCAGCAGCCCCCCTGTGGGACTAGCGGGGATCCAGCGTGATGAGCAGTTCTTC. Translated, it gives CASSPPVGLAGIQRDEQFF.

This clonotype was counted between two and nine times. CDR3 DNA sequence: TGCGCCAGCAGCCCCATGGGCAGGGGAGATCCCGGCTACACCTTC. This gives the protein CASSPMGRGDPGYTF. V and J are TRBV5-1 and TRBJ1-2, with D possibly matching TRBD1 (6 bases). There are 15 residues in the CDR3. Trimming pared 4 bases from V and 8 bases from J, leaving 21 bases between. The germline CDR1 and CDR2 sequences are SGHRS and YFSETQ.

This clonotype was detected ten times or more. The V and J genes are TRBV12-3 or TRBV12-4 and TRBJ2-4; D is ambiguous. V lost 3 bases, J lost 0 bases, and 12 bases lay in between. The CDR3 runs to 16 residues. The CDR3: CASSFGQVVAKNIQYF. CDR3 DNA: TGTGCCAGCAGTTTCGGGCAGGTGGTAGCCAAAAACATTCAGTACTTC.

The rearrangement joins TRBV12-3 or TRBV12-4 to TRBJ1-1; 7 nucleotides match TRBD1. The V and J ends lost 6 bases and 4 bases, in that order; junction bases with no gene match: 14. There are 16 residues in the CDR3. DNA of the CDR3: TGTGCCAGCAGAAATACAGCACAGGGGCGAAGCACTGAAGCTTTCTTT. This translates into CASRNTAQGRSTEAFF.

This chain links TRBV9 with TRBJ2-1; D not resolved. The CDR3 is made up of 12 amino acids. The germline gives CDR1 SGDLS, CDR2 YYNGEE. V lost 0 bases and J lost 9, with 7 bases in between. CDR3 nucleotide sequence: TGTGCCAGCAGCGTAGATTCGATTGAGCAGTTCTTC. It specifies CASSVDSIEQFF.

This clonotype was seen repeatedly, ten times or more. The gene calls are TRBV7-6 and TRBJ2-1; D might be TRBD1 or TRBD2, each matching 6 bases. V lost 5 bases and J 9 bases, leaving 20 bases between the germline ends. This CDR3 spans 15 amino acids. From germline, CDR1 is SGHVS and CDR2 FNYEAQ. CDR3 coding DNA: TGTGCCAGCAGCCAAGAAGGGGGGCCCGGCGGTGAGCAGTTCTTC. As protein: CASSQEGGPGGEQFF.

This clonotype showed up just a few times. Here the CDR3 DNA reads TGTGCCAGCAGTGGAACGGATCTGGGGGAAAAACTGTTTTTT. Amino acid sequence: CASSGTDLGEKLFF. This chain uses TRBV12-3 or TRBV12-4 with TRBJ1-4; D gene unclear. V was shortened by 5 bases and J by 8 bases, with 15 bases between the two germline ends. This CDR3 has 14 residues.

There are a few counts of this clonotype. This chain joins TRBV27 and TRBJ2-1; D unclear. The V gene lost 3 bases and the J gene lost 3 bases, with 6 bases spanning the gap. The CDR3 covers 13 residues. Germline lookup yields CDR1 MNHEY and CDR2 SMNVEV (reference sequence). CDR3 sequence (DNA): TGTGCCAGCAGTTTTGGGTACTACAATGAGCAGTTCTTC. Its protein product is CASSFGYYNEQFF.

A few counts support this clonotype. V and J are TRBV6-2 or TRBV6-3 and TRBJ2-2; D is perhaps TRBD1 or TRBD2 (5 bases each). The germline CDR1 and CDR2 sequences are MNHEY and SVGEGT. Deletions cut 6 bases from V and 1 base from J, with 21 bases between. The CDR3 spans 18 residues. The CDR3 sequence is CASSPTGLPGRNTGELFF. DNA of the CDR3: TGTGCCAGCAGCCCCACCGGACTGCCAGGGAGGAACACCGGGGAGCTGTTTTTT.

This clonotype was counted a few times. J is TRBJ1-2 and V is TRBV7-9, with D unclear. V was shortened by 4 bases and J by 8 bases, with 8 bases between the two germline ends. This CDR3 comprises 11 residues. Germline V lookup: CDR1 SEHNR, CDR2 FQNEAQ (reference sequence). CDR3 loop: CASSSLWGYTF. CDR3 in DNA: TGTGCCAGCAGCTCCCTATGGGGCTACACCTTC.

The V gene is TRBV10-2, the J gene TRBJ2-1, with D possibly being TRBD1 or TRBD2 (5 bases each). The CDR3 is 15 amino acids. CDR1 is WSHSY, CDR2 SAAADI, per germline. The V end lost 3 bases, the J end lost 10 bases, and 19 bases lay between the germline ends. The CDR3 protein is CASSDPDGRGDEQFF. The CDR3 DNA follows: TGCGCCAGCAGTGATCCGGACGGAAGGGGAGACGAGCAGTTCTTC.

At least ten counts were recorded for this clonotype. The rearrangement uses TRBV14 and TRBJ2-7; possible D gene TRBD1, 6 bases. The CDR3 contains 15 residues. Trimming pared 4 bases from V and 6 bases from J, leaving 19 bases between. Germline CDR1 SGHDN, CDR2 FVKESK. DNA of the CDR3: TGTGCCAGCAGCCGACTTTCCAGGGGCTTGAGCGAGCAGTACTTC. It yields the protein CASSRLSRGLSEQYF.

The chain links TRBV6-6 to TRBJ2-5; D is perhaps TRBD1 (6 bases). V dropped 6 bases and J dropped 4 bases, with 18 bases sitting between them. The germline V gene encodes CDR1 MNHNY and CDR2 SVGAGI (reference sequence). This CDR3 comprises 15 residues. The CDR3 loop reads CASRDMTGAGETQYF. In DNA, the CDR3 is TGTGCCAGCAGGGACATGACAGGCGCCGGAGAGACCCAGTACTTC.

This clonotype was observed many times. The V call is TRBV7-9, the J call TRBJ2-2, with no clear D. V lost 2 bases to trimming and J lost 0 bases, with 1 base between them. Germline V lookup: CDR1 SEHNR, CDR2 FQNEAQ (reference sequence). The CDR3 spans 13 residues. CDR3 amino acids: CASSLTNTGELFF. The CDR3 DNA sequence: TGTGCCAGCAGCTTAACGAACACCGGGGAGCTGTTTTTT.

This clonotype turned up a few times. The chain recombines TRBV29-1 with TRBJ2-2; 10 bases are shared with TRBD1. Trimming cost V 6 bases and J 4 bases; bases outside gene matches: 5. The CDR3 length is 14 residues. From germline, CDR1 is SQVTM and CDR2 ANQGSEA. This CDR3 is CSVTGGMITGELFF. Written as DNA, the CDR3 is TGCAGCGTGACAGGGGGCATGATCACCGGGGAGCTGTTTTTT.

This clonotype was detected many times. The V gene is TRBV7-9, the J gene TRBJ2-7; D is unresolved. Germline V lookup: CDR1 SEHNR, CDR2 FQNEAQ (reference sequence). Trimming shortened V by 0 bases and J by 2 bases, and 11 bases separated the two germline ends. CDR3 length: 15 amino acids. CDR3 sequence reads: CASSLAVTDTYEQYF. DNA of the CDR3: TGTGCCAGCAGCTTAGCAGTTACAGACACCTACGAGCAGTACTTC.

This clonotype came up a few times. This sequence joins TRBV5-1 and TRBJ2-2; D may be TRBD1 (6 bases). V lost 0 bases, J lost 6 bases, and 12 bases lay in between. This CDR3 has 15 amino acids. Germline assignment: CDR1 SGHRS and CDR2 YFSETQ. CDR3 in amino acids: CASSLEGAGAGELFF. CDR3 sequence (DNA): TGCGCCAGCAGCTTGGAGGGCGCAGGGGCCGGGGAGCTGTTTTTT.

This clonotype has a count of ten or more. The V gene is TRBV4-3, the J gene TRBJ2-5; 9 nucleotides agree with TRBD2. This CDR3 has 16 amino acids. CDR1 is LGHNA and CDR2 is YSLEER in the germline V gene. Trimming took 0 bases from V and 1 from J; bases not matched to a gene: 3. This chain's CDR3 is CASSQDWRGGQETQYF. The CDR3, as DNA: TGCGCCAGCAGCCAAGATTGGCGGGGGGGCCAAGAGACCCAGTACTTC.

This clonotype occurred many times. CDR3 coding DNA: TGTGCCAGCAGCACAAGCGGGGGGCCAAACAATGAGCAGTTCTTC. This encodes CASSTSGGPNNEQFF. The chain couples TRBV7-8 to TRBJ2-1; 9 nucleotides line up with TRBD2. This CDR3 spans 15 amino acids. Germline CDR1 and CDR2: SGHVS and FQNEAQ. V was pared by 5 bases and J by 5 bases, with 7 bases of the junction left unmatched.

This clonotype was detected only a few times. This sequence joins TRBV2 and TRBJ2-3, with D maybe TRBD2 (7 bases). The CDR3 spans 17 residues. Germline CDR1 reads SNHLY; CDR2 reads FYNNEI. Trimming shortened V by 4 bases and J by 0 bases, and 17 bases separated the two germline ends. For the CDR3, the DNA is TGTGCCAGCAGTGGAACGGGGGGCTTTTGGAGCACAGATACGCAGTATTTT. It translates to CASSGTGGFWSTDTQYF. Variable domain in full (rest from reference TRBV2 and TRBJ2-3): EPEVTQTPSHQVTQMGQEVILRCVPISNHLYFYWYRQILGQKVEFLVSFYNNEISEKSEIFDDQFSVERPDGSNFTLKIRSTKLEDSAMYFCASSGTGGFWSTDTQYFGPGTRLTVL.

This clonotype was seen a few times. V is TRBV11-2 and J is TRBJ1-1; no firm D call. This CDR3 comprises 15 residues. CDR1 is SGHAT and CDR2 is FQNNGV in the germline V gene. V was trimmed by 3 bases and J by 3 bases, leaving 14 bases between them. The DNA for the CDR3 is TGTGCCAGCAGCTTCTTTAGGGAACTGGACACTGAAGCTTTCTTT. Translated: CASSFFRELDTEAFF.

This clonotype has only a few counts. V is TRBV6-5 and J is TRBJ1-1; D is unresolved. V was trimmed by 5 bases and J by 2 bases, leaving 12 bases between them. This CDR3 has 14 residues. Germline V gene sequence: CDR1 MNHEY, CDR2 SVGAGI. In nucleotides, the CDR3 is TGTGCCAGCAGTAACAGTGATACAAACACTGAAGCTTTCTTT. Protein sequence: CASSNSDTNTEAFF.

This clonotype was observed a handful of times. This chain links TRBV4-1 with TRBJ2-5, with D possibly matching TRBD1 (6 bases). Trimming took 2 bases from V and 4 from J, leaving 14 bases between them. The CDR3 length is 15 residues. Germline V gives CDR1 MGHRA, CDR2 YSYEKL. The CDR3 DNA sequence: TGCGCCAGCAGCCAATACAGGGTAGGGGGAGAGACCCAGTACTTC. Translated, it gives CASSQYRVGGETQYF.

This clonotype was counted many times. V and J are TRBV24-1 and TRBJ2-7, with D tentatively TRBD1 (5 bases). CDR3 length: 15 amino acids. The V end lost 5 bases, the J end lost 3 bases, and 16 bases lay between the germline ends. Germline V gene data show CDR1 as KGHDR and CDR2 as SFDVKD. CDR3 DNA sequence: TGTGCCACCAGTGTCGGACATAAAGGCCACTACGAGCAGTACTTC. This encodes CATSVGHKGHYEQYF.

This clonotype was seen ten or more times. The V call is TRBV7-8, the J call TRBJ2-5; D gene uncertain. The CDR3 is made up of 13 amino acids. Germline V gene sequence: CDR1 SGHVS, CDR2 FQNEAQ. Trimming took off 7 bases at V and 1 base at J, with 10 bases between the two ends. This chain's CDR3 is CASTLLGQETQYF. The CDR3 DNA sequence: TGTGCCAGCACCCTGTTGGGCCAAGAGACCCAGTACTTC.

The sample holds a few counts of this clonotype. This chain uses TRBV7-2 with TRBJ2-3; TRBD1 is a possible D gene (6 bases). The CDR3 extends over 15 amino acids. Germline CDR1 is SGHTA and CDR2 is FQGNSA. With 5 bases removed from V and 6 bases from J, the gap between germline ends came to 18 bases. The CDR3 DNA reads TGTGCCAGCAGCCCGAGGCAGGGGCTGCAGGATACGCAGTATTTT. Translation gives CASSPRQGLQDTQYF. The variable domain in full, completed from reference TRBV7-2 and TRBJ2-3, reads GAGVSQSPSNKVTEKGKDVELRCDPISGHTALYWYRQSLGQGLEFLIYFQGNSAPDKSGLPSDRFSAERTGGSVSTLTIQRTQQEDSAVYLCASSPRQGLQDTQYFGPGTRLTVL.

Ten or more counts support this clonotype. The chain couples TRBV10-3 to TRBJ2-1, with TRBD2 identical over 11 bases. From germline, CDR1 is ENHRY and CDR2 SYGVKD. V shed 4 bases and J 0 bases; nucleotides not matched to a gene: 5. The CDR3 extends over 17 amino acids. CDR3 region: CAISGLAGPSSYNEQFF. The CDR3 DNA follows: TGTGCCATCAGTGGACTAGCGGGACCGAGCTCCTACAATGAGCAGTTCTTC.

This clonotype was observed at least ten times. The genes are TRBV6-2 or TRBV6-3 and TRBJ2-2, with D possibly being TRBD2 (5 bases). The CDR3 runs to 15 residues. The ends were cut back, 2 bases at V and 6 bases at J, with 13 bases in the middle. The germline V gene encodes CDR1 MNHEY and CDR2 SVGEGT. The CDR3, as DNA: TGTGCCAGCAGTTACCCGCACCGGGGAGCCGGGGAGCTGTTTTTT. This codes for CASSYPHRGAGELFF.

In this sample, this clonotype turned up a few times. The V call is TRBV5-1, the J call TRBJ2-1, with D hard to call. The V end was cut by 0 bases, the J end by 2 bases, with 9 bases between. From germline, CDR1 is SGHRS and CDR2 YFSETQ. The CDR3 totals 15 residues. The CDR3 sequence: CASSLAQSTYNEQFF. DNA of the CDR3: TGCGCCAGCAGCTTGGCCCAGTCCACCTACAATGAGCAGTTCTTC.

In its sample, this clonotype was seen many times. V and J are TRBV6-2 or TRBV6-3 and TRBJ2-1; maybe TRBD2 (5 bases). V was trimmed by 0 bases and J by 1 base, leaving 13 bases between them. The CDR3 contains 17 residues. Per germline, CDR1 MNHEY and CDR2 SVGEGT. The CDR3 loop reads CASSYSVRSGSYNEQFF. In nucleotides, the CDR3 is TGTGCCAGCAGTTACTCGGTGAGAAGCGGTTCCTACAATGAGCAGTTCTTC.

A note on this clonotype: Just one base apart from a much larger clone, this may be a read error. The genes are TRBV7-2 and TRBJ2-4; D remains ambiguous. The V end was cut by 6 bases, the J end by 6 bases, with 9 bases between. The CDR3 spans 12 residues. Germline CDR1 is SGHTA and CDR2 is FQGNSA. This chain's CDR3 is CASRSDINIQYF. Written as DNA, the CDR3 is TGTGCCAGCAGAAGCGACATAAACATTCAGTACTTC.

This sequence joins TRBV7-2 and TRBJ1-6; the D gene is possibly TRBD1 (5 bases). Trimming cost V 3 bases and J 2 bases, with 8 bases left between them. The CDR3 covers 15 residues. Germline values: CDR1 SGHTA, CDR2 FQGNSA. For the CDR3, the DNA is TGTGCCAGCAGCTTGGAGACAGCCTATAATTCACCCCTCCACTTT. Translated: CASSLETAYNSPLHF.